Shown below are 21 T cell receptor beta chains from a single sample sequenced in a study of regulatory T cells in long-lasting Graves disease. CDR3 regions were amplified by Arm-PCR using iRepertoire HTBI primers to build TCR beta libraries. One entry per CDR3 protein, called by TCRdb with MiXCR from the multiplex PCR reads. The sample has approximately 350,000 distinct CDR3 sequences; roughly 24% are singletons. Sample time point: persistent/refractory GD, antithyroid drugs over 5 years with positive TRAb. Isolated PBMC RNA provided the starting material for the TCR library. Material: peripheral blood mononuclear cells (PBMCs), obtained when the disease was refractory, from a patient treated with antithyroid drugs. These receptors all come from a woman in her thirties or forties with Graves disease.

This clonotype appeared a few times. V and J are TRBV14 and TRBJ2-7; D is perhaps TRBD1 or TRBD2 (5 bases each). This CDR3 is 13 amino acids long. Germline loops: CDR1 SGHDN, CDR2 FVKESK. Trimming shortened V by 5 bases and J by 7 bases, and 15 bases separated the two germline ends. The CDR3 DNA is TGTGCCAGCAGCGAAGCCTTTGGGGGTGAGCAGTACTTC. It translates to CASSEAFGGEQYF.

J is TRBJ2-1 and V is TRBV7-3; 13 bases fit TRBD2. Germline lookup yields CDR1 SGHTA and CDR2 FQGTGA. The CDR3 runs to 16 residues. Trimming at V came to 5 bases and at J to 2 bases, leaving 3 bases not matched to a gene. The CDR3 sequence: CASSRGLAGPYNEQFF. The CDR3 region has the DNA TGTGCCAGCAGCAGGGGACTAGCGGGGCCCTACAATGAGCAGTTCTTC.

This clonotype was observed at least ten times. J is TRBJ1-1 and V is TRBV29-1, with TRBD1 identical over 7 bases. CDR1 SQVTM and CDR2 ANQGSEA come from the germline V gene. The junction had 9 bases not matched to a gene; V was cut back by 4 bases and J by 4 bases. This CDR3 is built from 14 residues. CDR3 residues: CSVGGDRLGTEAFF. The CDR3 DNA reads as TGCAGCGTTGGTGGGGACAGATTGGGCACTGAAGCTTTCTTT.

This chain links TRBV5-1 with TRBJ2-7; 10 positions agree with TRBD2. Germline CDR1 reads SGHRS; CDR2 reads YFSETQ. The CDR3 is made up of 15 amino acids. The V gene end was trimmed by 4 bases and the J gene end by 1 base; junction bases not matched to a gene: 5. Written as DNA, the CDR3 is TGCGCCAGCAGCGGGGTAGCGGGAGGATCCTACGAGCAGTACTTC. This sequence encodes CASSGVAGGSYEQYF.

This clonotype has ten or more counts. The genes are TRBV2 and TRBJ2-7; D might be TRBD1 (5 bases). Trimming took 7 bases from V and 4 from J, leaving 14 bases between them. The CDR3 loop spans 13 amino acids. Germline-derived CDR1 and CDR2 are SNHLY and FYNNEI. CDR3: CASTGRAAYEQYF. CDR3 in DNA: TGTGCCAGCACAGGCAGGGCAGCGTACGAGCAGTACTTC.

This clonotype was counted ten times or more. This sequence joins TRBV6-1 and TRBJ1-3; D might be TRBD1 (6 bases). Trimming removed 5 bases from V and 4 bases from J, with 9 bases in between. The CDR3 sequence is 13 residues long. CDR1 and CDR2 from the germline V gene are MNHNS and SASEGT. The CDR3 DNA is TGTGCCAGCAGTACAGGGAGCGGAAACACCATATATTTT. It encodes CASSTGSGNTIYF.

This clonotype was seen ten or more times. This chain joins TRBV11-2 and TRBJ2-5, with 7 bases matching TRBD2. The CDR3 is made up of 17 amino acids. The V gene end was trimmed by 5 bases and the J gene end by 4 bases; junction bases not matched to a gene: 16. Germline V gene lookup returns CDR1 SGHAT and CDR2 FQNNGV. The CDR3 is CASSRGVSGRGAETQYF. The CDR3 DNA is TGTGCCAGCAGCCGGGGGGTATCGGGAAGAGGAGCAGAGACCCAGTACTTC.

The chain recombines TRBV10-2 with TRBJ2-1; D is perhaps TRBD2 (6 bases). There are 15 residues in the CDR3. The V end lost 6 bases, the J end lost 6 bases, and 18 bases lay between the germline ends. Germline CDR1 and CDR2: WSHSY and SAAADI. The CDR3 DNA sequence: TGCGCCAGCAGATTGAGCGGGCCGAACGGCAATGAGCAGTTCTTC. Amino acids: CASRLSGPNGNEQFF.

V and J are TRBV7-9 and TRBJ2-5, with 8 bases matching TRBD1. CDR3 length: 15 amino acids. The J segment lost 4 bases and the V segment lost 3 bases, leaving 7 bases of the junction unmatched. The V gene's germline CDR1 is SEHNR and CDR2 FQNEAQ (reference sequence). As DNA, the CDR3 is TGTGCCAGCAGCTTGGGGGACAGGTATATAGAGACCCAGTACTTC. The encoded protein is CASSLGDRYIETQYF.

The CDR3 DNA sequence: TGTGCCAGCAGCTTAATGGGGGACATTCAGTACTTC. Translating gives CASSLMGDIQYF. V usage is TRBV7-6 and J usage is TRBJ2-4; D might be TRBD1 or TRBD2, each matching 5 bases. Trimming took off 2 bases at V and 8 bases at J, with 7 bases between the two ends. This CDR3 is built from 12 residues. Looked up from germline, CDR1 is SGHVS and CDR2 is FNYEAQ.

The gene calls are TRBV7-2 and TRBJ2-6; D remains unclear. The V end lost 4 bases, the J end lost 0 bases, and 16 bases lay between the germline ends. Germline-derived CDR1 and CDR2 are SGHTA and FQGNSA. The CDR3 loop spans 18 amino acids. The CDR3: CASSYKVLPFSGANVLTF. The CDR3 DNA reads as TGTGCCAGCAGCTATAAGGTCCTCCCCTTCTCTGGGGCCAACGTCCTGACTTTC.

This clonotype has just a few counts. This chain links TRBV27 with TRBJ2-2; 9 bases are shared with TRBD1. The CDR3 contains 15 residues. From germline, CDR1 is MNHEY and CDR2 SMNVEV (reference sequence). The V and J ends lost 5 bases and 6 bases, in that order; junction bases with no gene match: 7. The CDR3 protein is CASSGGTGPPGELFF. The CDR3, as DNA: TGTGCCAGCAGTGGGGGGACAGGGCCTCCCGGGGAGCTGTTTTTT.

This clonotype turned up a few times. The chain employs TRBV2 and TRBJ2-1; 7 positions agree with TRBD2. This CDR3 is built from 16 residues. Germline CDR1 SNHLY, CDR2 FYNNEI. Trimming cost V 11 bases and J 8 bases; bases outside gene matches: 21. The CDR3 reads CASGAGAGERSDEQFF. The CDR3 nucleotides read TGTGCCTCCGGCGCCGGCGCGGGAGAGAGGAGCGATGAGCAGTTCTTC.

V gene TRBV30 combines with J gene TRBJ1-1; D not resolved. CDR3 size: 11 residues. CDR1 is GTSNPN and CDR2 is SVGIG in the germline V gene (reference sequence). The germline V and J ends were trimmed by 5 bases and 7 bases, with 11 bases remaining between them. The CDR3 reads CAWAVEVEAFF. The CDR3 DNA reads as TGTGCCTGGGCCGTTGAAGTTGAAGCTTTCTTT.

There are many counts of this clonotype. CDR3 loop: CASSPGNDEKLFF. Here the CDR3 DNA reads TGTGCCAGCAGTCCAGGGAATGACGAAAAACTGTTTTTT. The rearrangement joins TRBV28 to TRBJ1-4; D may be TRBD1 (5 bases). V lost 5 bases to trimming and J lost 8 bases, with 12 bases between them. Germline V gene lookup returns CDR1 MDHEN and CDR2 SYDVKM. CDR3 length: 13 residues. Variable domain in full (rest from reference TRBV28 and TRBJ1-4): DVKVTQSSRYLVKRTGEKVFLECVQDMDHENMFWYRQDPGLGLRLIYFSYDVKMKEKGDIPEGYSVSREKKERFSLILESASTNQTSMYLCASSPGNDEKLFFGSGTQLSVL.

This clonotype was seen a handful of times. V is TRBV9 and J is TRBJ1-4, with D hard to call. The CDR3 has 14 residues. The germline gives CDR1 SGDLS, CDR2 YYNGEE. Trimming pared 4 bases from V and 8 bases from J, leaving 15 bases between. The CDR3 protein is CASSPSPVGEKLFF. DNA of the CDR3: TGTGCCAGCAGCCCAAGCCCAGTGGGAGAAAAACTGTTTTTT.

Only a few counts were recorded for this clonotype. The rearrangement links TRBV12-3 or TRBV12-4 to TRBJ2-7, with 7 bases aligning to TRBD2. CDR3 length: 15 amino acids. V lost 7 bases, J lost 2 bases, and 11 bases stayed unmatched. The CDR3 sequence: CASNSRPSGAYEQYF. Written as DNA, the CDR3 is TGTGCCAGCAATTCCAGGCCTAGCGGCGCCTACGAGCAGTACTTC.

A remark on this clonotype: Since a much larger clone is just one base distant, this may be a read error. The chain links TRBV6-2 or TRBV6-3 to TRBJ2-4, with TRBD2 matching 9 bases. This CDR3 contains 17 residues. From germline, CDR1 is MNHEY and CDR2 SVGEGT. The DNA of the CDR3 is TGTGCCAGCAGTTCCCTAGCGGGAAGGGGAGCCAAAAACATTCAGTGCTTC. Protein: CASSSLAGRGAKNIQCF.

This clonotype is a singleton in its sample. In DNA form, the CDR3 reads TGCCCCGGCGCGAACACCGGGGAGCTGTTTTTT. Translation: CPGANTGELFF. V usage is TRBV29-1 and J usage is TRBJ2-2; D unresolved. The CDR3 totals 11 residues. CDR1 is SQVTM, CDR2 ANQGSEA, per germline.

This clonotype was observed at least ten times. The CDR3 DNA is TGTGCCAGCAGCTTATTAGAGGACCCTCAAGAGACCCAGTACTTC. Protein: CASSLLEDPQETQYF. This chain connects TRBV7-2 to TRBJ2-5; D unclear. The CDR3 totals 15 residues. Per germline, CDR1 SGHTA and CDR2 FQGNSA. Deletions cut 2 bases from V and 2 bases from J, with 12 bases between.

This clonotype was seen a handful of times. The V gene is TRBV19, the J gene TRBJ1-5; TRBD1 is a possible D gene (5 bases). The V end was cut by 7 bases, the J end by 5 bases, with 6 bases between. Germline V gene sequence: CDR1 LNHDA, CDR2 SQIVND (reference sequence). The CDR3 length is 11 residues. The CDR3 region has the DNA TGTGCCAGTAAAGGGGATCAGCCCCAGCATTTT. It codes for CASKGDQPQHF.